This entry concerns a single TCR beta chain. Antigen unknown. The data derive from a study of cytomegalovirus exposure and HLA in healthy donors. Study-level findings and limits: From TCR beta sequences, most subjects' HLA-A and HLA-B alleles were reportedly predicted accurately.

Although they were nominally healthy when sampled, donors likely had unrecorded immune exposures. CDR3 length: 14 residues. V was shortened by 3 bases and J by 9 bases, with 18 bases between the two germline ends. CDR1 is KGHSH, CDR2 LQKENI, per germline. The PCR employed 60 Vbeta primers together with 13 Jbeta primers. Sequencing was performed with immunoSEQ multiplex PCR; in TCRdb, only in-frame clones are kept and a portion is missing. The top ten clones hold approximately 4.3% of a sample with roughly 120,000 clones, 73% of them seen once. The receptor comes from a man between 60 and 75 years old in good health and CMV-seropositive. What was sequenced was PBMCs. The gene calls are TRBV18 and TRBJ2-7; tentatively, D is TRBD1 (6 bases). The CDR3 loop is CASSPDSWVGGQYF. For the CDR3, the DNA is TGTGCCAGCTCACCGGACTCCTGGGTAGGGGGGCAGTACTTC.